The present T cell receptor (beta chain) was sequenced within a study of blood T cell repertoires in COVID-19. About the study: Specimens from acute and convalescent COVID-19 originated in the United States, Italy and Spain. In each case, the material was cDNA or gDNA derived from T cells, B-cell-depleted T cells, or PBMCs.

Under the authors' procedure: Reference gene primer amplification yielded estimated nucleated cell counts. Sequencing used immunoSEQ multiplex PCR; TCRdb keeps in-frame clones, though not all of them. V, J and clone size were drawn from that table, and D and trimming were deduced from the DNA. The sample yields around 120,000 clones, over 75% seen once. Germline V CDR1 and CDR2: SGDLS, YYNGEE. The length of the CDR3 is 15 residues. V lost 1 base to trimming and J lost 2 bases, with 12 bases between them. This receptor was taken from a man in his fifties or sixties with acute or convalescent COVID-19. This chain joins TRBV9 and TRBJ1-2; D is undetermined. Input material: peripheral blood. CDR3 DNA sequence: TGTGCCAGCAGCGTATCATCCGGGTCCAACTATGGCTACACCTTC. Amino acid sequence: CASSVSSGSNYGYTF.